The 9 T cell receptor beta chains presented below share a single source sample, sequenced in a study of cytomegalovirus exposure and HLA in healthy donors (dated 2017 in TCRdb). Library method: the immunoSEQ multiplex PCR assay. For the multiplex PCR, a mixture combining 60 forward primers for TCR Vbeta segments and 13 reverse primers for TCR Jbeta segments was used. This is the immuneACCESS table as TCRdb keeps it, with only in-frame sequences that have V and J called. A part of the clones is gone; compared with another copy, unresolved V genes explain less than half, and the rest is unexplained. The sample table holds 85,000 to 120,000 clones, of which around 80% were seen once. The ten largest clonotypes hold 2.5% of the sample. Sequencing was performed on PBMCs. The receptor set was obtained from a man aged 40-50 years in good health and CMV-seronegative.

The rearrangement uses TRBV5-1 and TRBJ2-3; the match to TRBD2 covers 10 bases. The trim removed 0 bases at V and 2 bases at J, leaving 3 bases unmatched. Germline V gives CDR1 SGHRS, CDR2 YFSETQ. The CDR3 is made up of 16 amino acids. As DNA, the CDR3 is TGCGCCAGCAGCTTGGTACTAGCGGGGTTCACAGATACGCAGTATTTT. This codes for CASSLVLAGFTDTQYF.

This clone was recorded once. The V and J genes are TRBV9 and TRBJ1-6; D remains ambiguous. CDR3 size: 14 residues. Germline loops: CDR1 SGDLS, CDR2 YYNGEE. Between the trimmed V and J ends, which lost 3 bases and 9 bases, there was a span of 13 bases. In nucleotides, the CDR3 is TGTGCCAGCAGCGAAATCGGGGTAGGTTCACCCCTCCACTTT. This sequence encodes CASSEIGVGSPLHF.

V and J are TRBV10-1 and TRBJ2-7, with 10 bases lining up with TRBD1. The V gene end was trimmed by 6 bases and the J gene end by 3 bases; junction bases not matched to a gene: 5. This CDR3 comprises 14 residues. CDR1 is WNHNN, CDR2 SYGVQD, per germline (reference sequence). This CDR3 reads CASSQDRGIYEQYF. The DNA for the CDR3 is TGCGCCAGCAGCCAGGACAGGGGGATCTACGAGCAGTACTTC.

The V gene is TRBV30, the J gene TRBJ2-5, with 8 bases lining up with TRBD1. Judging by the DNA end, TRBJ2-7 fits better; the J call may be wrong. The CDR3 is 16 residues long. The germline gives CDR1 GTSNPN, CDR2 SVGIG (reference sequence). The CDR3 DNA reads TGTGCCTGGAACCACGCCGTAGGACAGGGAACCTACGAGCAGTACTTC. This encodes CAWNHAVGQGTYEQYF.

This clone appeared a few times. The chain employs TRBV5-1 and TRBJ1-1; 8 positions match TRBD1. The V gene's germline CDR1 is SGHRS and CDR2 YFSETQ. Trimming took 3 bases from V and 1 from J; bases not matched to a gene: 8. There are 16 residues in the CDR3. CDR3 in DNA: TGCGCCAGCAGCTCTCGAGCGGGACAGGCGAACACTGAAGCTTTCTTT. Translation gives CASSSRAGQANTEAFF.

V gene TRBV6-5 combines with J gene TRBJ1-6; D is unclear. V was clipped by 5 bases and J by 7 bases, with 15 bases between them. The CDR3 is made up of 15 amino acids. Per the germline V gene, CDR1 is MNHEY and CDR2 is SVGAGI. CDR3: CASSPLGSTNSPLHF. Written as DNA, the CDR3 is TGTGCCAGCAGTCCCCTCGGGTCCACAAATTCACCCCTCCACTTT.

A single count supports this clone. The gene calls are TRBV5-4 and TRBJ2-5; 11 bases are shared with TRBD2. CDR1 is SGHNT and CDR2 is YYREEE in the germline V gene (reference sequence). This CDR3 region has 18 residues. The trim removed 0 bases at V and 4 bases at J, leaving 11 bases unmatched. The CDR3, as DNA: TGTGCCAGCAGCTTGGCCGGGCTAGCGGGGGGCGGGGGAGAGACCCAGTACTTC. Protein: CASSLAGLAGGGGETQYF. Combining the CDR3 with reference TRBV5-4 and TRBJ2-5 gives the whole variable domain ETGVTQSPTHLIKTRGQQVTLRCSSQSGHNTVSWYQQALGQGPQFIFQYYREEENGRGNFPPRFSGLQFPNYSSELNVNALELDDSALYLCASSLAGLAGGGGETQYFGPGTRLLVL.

A note on this clone: This same CDR3 is encoded by further DNA sequences in the sample. The V gene is TRBV9, the J gene TRBJ2-3; the match to TRBD2 covers 8 bases. The germline V gene has CDR1 SGDLS and CDR2 YYNGEE. The CDR3 runs to 14 residues. V trimming: 4 bases; J trimming: 6 bases; junction bases outside the gene matches: 7. This CDR3 reads CASSHPSSGDTQYF. Here the CDR3 DNA reads TGTGCCAGCAGCCACCCTTCTAGCGGGGATACGCAGTATTTT.

The genes are TRBV5-1 and TRBJ2-2; 7 nucleotides line up with TRBD2. This CDR3 has 17 residues. Germline V gene data show CDR1 as SGHRS and CDR2 as YFSETQ. The V segment lost 6 bases and the J segment 2 bases; nucleotides outside the gene matches: 13. Here the CDR3 reads CASTGGGETFNTGELFF. In DNA, the CDR3 is TGCGCCAGCACCGGGGGAGGGGAGACGTTCAACACCGGGGAGCTGTTTTTT.